This is a list of T cell receptor beta chains from one sample in a study of shared clonotypes between healthy human individuals. The data were produced by immunoSEQ multiplex PCR, yet TCRdb's version contains in-frame clones alone and is incomplete. The repertoire has some 1 million clones, about 76% of them found once; the top ten carry approximately 1.5%. The material sequenced was memory CD4+ T cells sorted from blood. The receptors stem from a man between 18 and 35 years old in good health. CDR3s include the opening cysteine and the closing phenylalanine or tryptophan. D genes are given only for firm matches. Clone size appears in some rows only: once, few, many, or a class for an expanded clone.

TRBJ1-4	.	TRBV5-6	.	CASSWDGSATNEKLFF	TGTGCCAGCAGCTGGGACGGCTCTGCAACTAATGAAAAACTGTTTTTT
TRBJ2-7	few	TRBV5-6	.	CASSTGIKPYFSYEQYF	TGTGCCAGCAGCACAGGGATTAAACCCTACTTCTCCTACGAGCAGTACTTC
TRBJ1-2	.	TRBV2	.	CASSEGRPFYGYTF	TGTGCCAGCAGTGAGGGCAGACCCTTTTATGGCTACACCTTC
TRBJ2-2	once	TRBV5-1	.	CASSNGRGNTGELFF	TGCGCCAGCAGCAACGGACGGGGGAACACCGGGGAGCTGTTTTTT
TRBJ2-3	.	TRBV2	TRBD2	CASSDAGGANTQYF	TGTGCCAGCAGTGATGCGGGGGGGGCAAATACGCAGTATTTT
TRBJ2-3	once	TRBV4-3	.	CASSQVALGGADTQYF	TGCGCCAGCAGCCAAGTAGCTCTGGGTGGGGCAGATACGCAGTATTTT
TRBJ1-4	.	TRBV28	TRBD1	CASSLPTGTNEKLFF	TGTGCCAGCAGTTTACCGACAGGGACCAATGAAAAACTGTTTTTT
TRBJ1-2	.	TRBV28	TRBD1	CASSLTGDRGYTF	TGTGCCAGCAGTTTAACAGGGGATAGGGGCTACACCTTC
TRBJ1-6	few	TRBV5-6	.	CASSPPNSSPLHF	TGTGCCAGCAGCCCCCCCAACAGTTCACCCCTCCACTTT
TRBJ2-3	.	TRBV7-9	TRBD2	CASSRGLAGALGAGDTQYF	TGTGCCAGCAGCCGGGGACTAGCGGGAGCGCTAGGGGCAGGAGATACGCAGTATTTT
TRBJ1-6	.	TRBV30	.	CAWSAKGVVHF	TGTGCCTGGAGTGCCAAGGGAGTAGTCCACTTT
TRBJ2-3	.	TRBV5-1	.	CASTPADPSTDTQYF	TGCGCCAGCACTCCGGCGGACCCTAGCACAGATACGCAGTATTTT
TRBJ1-6	.	TRBV4-1	.	CASSQEGGRSNSPLHF	TGCGCCAGCAGCCAAGAGGGCGGCCGTTCCAATTCACCCCTCCACTTT
TRBJ1-1	.	TRBV7-2	.	CASSLAGSYTEAFF	TGTGCCAGCAGCTTAGCCGGATCTTACACTGAAGCTTTCTTT
TRBJ1-5	few	TRBV4-2	.	CASSQDLVGAQHF	TGTGCCAGCAGCCAAGATCTCGTAGGAGCCCAGCATTTT
TRBJ2-3	.	TRBV30	.	CAWSTGLSNTDTQYF	TGTGCCTGGAGTACTGGACTATCAAACACAGATACGCAGTATTTT
TRBJ2-5	.	TRBV15	.	CATSRAGTIQETQYF	TGTGCCACCAGCAGGGCCGGGACAATCCAAGAGACCCAGTACTTC
TRBJ2-7	.	TRBV19	.	CASSTSGTYEQYF	TGTGCCAGTAGTACATCAGGCACCTACGAGCAGTACTTC
TRBJ2-2	.	TRBV5-6	.	CASSSPEATGELFF	TGTGCCAGCAGCAGTCCTGAGGCCACCGGGGAGCTGTTTTTT
TRBJ1-3	few	TRBV29-1	.	CSVEVGNTIYF	TGCAGCGTTGAGGTTGGAAACACCATATATTTT
TRBJ2-1	.	TRBV7-2	.	CASSPLRNEQFF	TGTGCCAGCAGCCCGCTTCGCAATGAGCAGTTCTTC
TRBJ2-7	.	TRBV12-5	.	CASATTGILSF	TGTGCTAGTGCTACAACCGGGATCCTTTCTTTC
TRBJ2-5	.	TRBV9	.	CASSVQGIGETQYF	TGTGCCAGCAGCGTTCAAGGTATAGGTGAGACCCAGTACTTC
TRBJ2-1	.	TRBV25-1	.	CASSGHFYEQFF	TGTGCCAGCAGTGGTCATTTCTATGAGCAGTTCTTC
TRBJ2-2	.	TRBV5-1	.	CASRRGYDTGELFF	TGCGCCAGCAGGAGAGGGTACGACACCGGGGAGCTGTTTTTT
TRBJ2-7	.	TRBV7-8	TRBD2	CASSASSGSYEQYF	TGTGCCAGCAGCGCGTCTAGCGGGAGCTACGAGCAGTACTTC
TRBJ1-4	.	TRBV5-1	TRBD1	CASSLGDRLDEKLFF	TGCGCCAGCAGCTTGGGGGACAGGTTAGATGAAAAACTGTTTTTT
TRBJ2-3	.	TRBV7-2	TRBD1	CASSFRGGNTDTQYF	TGTGCCAGCAGCTTTCGAGGGGGCAACACAGATACGCAGTATTTT
TRBJ2-2	.	TRBV7-9	TRBD2	CASSSYGGRRAGELFF	TGTGCCAGCAGCTCTTATGGCGGGAGGCGGGCCGGGGAGCTGTTTTTT
TRBJ1-5	.	TRBV14	.	CASSLRGGGSQPQHF	TGTGCCAGCAGTCTTAGGGGCGGCGGGAGTCAGCCCCAGCATTTT
TRBJ1-2	.	TRBV9	.	CASSVEVEGGYTF	TGTGCCAGCAGCGTGGAGGTCGAAGGAGGCTACACCTTC
TRBJ1-1	few	TRBV5-1	.	CASSFGPTRSQDTEAFF	TGCGCCAGCAGCTTTGGTCCTACGCGGTCCCAGGACACTGAAGCTTTCTTT
TRBJ1-5	.	TRBV30	.	CAWSVGNQPQHF	TGTGCCTGGAGTGTTGGCAATCAGCCCCAGCATTTT
TRBJ1-2	once	TRBV9	.	CASSVEGRNYGYTF	TGTGCCAGCAGCGTAGAGGGGAGGAACTATGGCTACACCTTC
TRBJ2-7	.	TRBV18	TRBD2	CASSPRATSLDEQYF	TGTGCCAGCTCACCACGGGCGACTAGCCTCGACGAGCAGTACTTC
TRBJ2-3	.	TRBV5-1	TRBD1	CASSQGQGSTDTQYF	TGCGCCAGCAGCCAGGGACAGGGGTCCACAGATACGCAGTATTTT
TRBJ1-1	.	TRBV10-2	.	CATKSGMNTEAFF	TGCGCCACCAAAAGCGGAATGAACACTGAAGCTTTCTTT
TRBJ2-7	once	TRBV5-4	.	CASSLQDGYEQYF	TGTGCCAGCAGCCTTCAGGATGGCTACGAGCAGTACTTC
TRBJ1-1	few	TRBV30	.	CAWTGQGERGAFF	TGTGCCTGGACTGGGCAGGGTGAGCGAGGAGCTTTCTTT
TRBJ2-2	.	TRBV5-6	.	CASSGGAGSGTGELFF	TGTGCCAGCAGCGGCGGCGCTGGGAGCGGCACCGGGGAGCTGTTTTTT
TRBJ2-1	.	TRBV19	TRBD2	CASSITGSAGGGSDNEQFF	TGTGCCAGTAGTATCACCGGATCAGCGGGAGGGGGCTCGGACAATGAGCAGTTCTTC
TRBJ2-6	.	TRBV5-1	TRBD1	CASSFRGQGVAGANVLTF	TGCGCCAGCAGCTTTCGGGGTCAGGGGGTCGCTGGGGCCAACGTCCTGACTTTC
TRBJ1-1	few	TRBV10-2	.	CASRQGPWNTEAFF	TGCGCCAGCAGACAGGGACCGTGGAACACTGAAGCTTTCTTT
TRBJ2-4	.	TRBV29-1	TRBD2	CSVEAFWGGKNIQYF	TGCAGCGTTGAAGCCTTCTGGGGGGGTAAAAACATTCAGTACTTC
TRBJ2-1	.	TRBV5-1	.	CASSLGASYNEQFF	TGCGCCAGCAGCCTAGGCGCCTCCTACAATGAGCAGTTCTTC
TRBJ1-4	.	TRBV7-9	.	CASSRNEREKLFF	TGTGCCAGCAGCCGAAATGAGCGTGAAAAACTGTTTTTT
TRBJ2-5	.	TRBV5-1	TRBD2	CASSLAASGQETQYF	TGCGCCAGCAGCTTGGCGGCTAGCGGACAAGAGACCCAGTACTTC
TRBJ1-5	.	TRBV6-5	.	CASSYRGNQPQHF	TGTGCCAGCAGTTACAGGGGCAATCAGCCCCAGCATTTT
TRBJ2-2	once	TRBV4-3	.	CASSQKVVGTGELFF	TGCGCCAGCAGCCAAAAAGTCGTCGGCACCGGGGAGCTGTTTTTT
TRBJ1-5	many	TRBV6-5	TRBD1	CASSSTGGSNQPQHF	TGTGCCAGCAGTTCAACAGGGGGCAGCAATCAGCCCCAGCATTTT
TRBJ1-5	.	TRBV5-5	TRBD1	CASSAVQGAENQPQHF	TGTGCCAGCAGCGCAGTACAGGGGGCGGAAAATCAGCCCCAGCATTTT
TRBJ1-2	.	TRBV28	TRBD1	CASSLPDRSRGGYTF	TGTGCCAGCAGTTTACCGGACAGGTCCAGGGGTGGCTACACCTTC
TRBJ2-5	many	TRBV4-1	.	CASSQDLSGVVETQYF	TGCGCCAGCAGCCAAGATCTTTCGGGGGTGGTCGAGACCCAGTACTTC